The entry that follows covers one T cell receptor beta chain sequence. Original data processing: Nucleated cell counts were estimated from reference gene primer amplification. Assay used: immunoSEQ multiplex PCR; TCRdb lists only in-frame clones, some missing. V, J and clone size are those of that table, while D and trimming were read from the DNA. Of about 74,000 clones listed, 70% to 80% were seen once; the top ten hold under 25%. The sample originates from a study of blood T cell repertoires in COVID-19. Across the whole study: Material from acute and convalescent COVID-19 was sourced from the United States, Italy and Spain. T cells, B-cell-depleted T cells, or PBMCs provided the cDNA or gDNA that served as material.

CDR1 is MRHNA and CDR2 is SNTAGT in the germline V gene. The V segment lost 5 bases and the J segment 11 bases; nucleotides outside the gene matches: 13. CDR3 length: 15 amino acids. The clonotype comes from a man in his 70s with acute or convalescent COVID-19. The rearrangement joins TRBV6-4 to TRBJ2-1, with 9 bases lining up with TRBD2. Sequenced input: peripheral blood. CDR3: CASSPRVAGEGQQFF. The CDR3 coding sequence is TGTGCCAGCAGTCCTCGTGTAGCGGGAGAGGGACAGCAGTTCTTC.